What follows are 9 T cell receptor beta chains derived from one specimen sequenced in a study of T cell repertoires in cytomegalovirus infection. TCRdb fed the reads into MiXCR, producing one record per CDR3 protein. The table shows about half a million distinct CDR3 sequences, with 33% occurring only once. Their antigens remain unidentified. Material: cultured PBMCs, obtained from culture after CMV antigen stimulation. The source is a human donor in good health (CMV status not recorded). Some clones in this sample may be carry-over from other donors' samples.

The chain combines TRBV28 with TRBJ2-2; TRBD1 aligns across 7 bases. V was pared by 3 bases and J by 1 base, with 8 bases of the junction left unmatched. The CDR3 is made up of 17 amino acids. Germline V gene data show CDR1 as MDHEN and CDR2 as SYDVKM. The CDR3 DNA sequence: TGTGCCAGCAGTTTTTTAGGGCAGGGGGTGAACACCGGGGAGCTGTTTTTT. As protein: CASSFLGQGVNTGELFF.

A few counts support this clonotype. The rearrangement uses TRBV27 and TRBJ2-4, with D possibly being TRBD1 (6 bases). The CDR3 is 13 residues long. Germline V gives CDR1 MNHEY, CDR2 SMNVEV (reference sequence). Trimming took 4 bases from V and 7 from J, leaving 11 bases between them. CDR3 loop: CASSSGAANIQYF. CDR3 nucleotide sequence: TGTGCCAGCAGTTCAGGGGCCGCCAACATTCAGTACTTC.

This clonotype appeared once. This clone may be a read error of a much larger clone one base away. Because the CDR3 is missing its conserved closing phenylalanine or tryptophan, this is likely a read error. This rearrangement joins TRBV7-2 to TRBJ2-1; 10 bases map to TRBD1. Germline V gives CDR1 SGHTA, CDR2 FQGNSA. V lost 3 bases and J lost 6; bases outside the gene matches: 14. This CDR3 is built from 18 residues. The CDR3 DNA is TGTGCCAGCAGCTTGCCGAGGACGCCAGGACAGGGGGGCAATGAGCAGTTCTTA. Its translation: CASSLPRTPGQGGNEQFL.

This clonotype has just a few counts. This rearrangement joins TRBV7-2 to TRBJ1-2; the D is unclear. CDR1 SGHTA and CDR2 FQGNSA come from the germline V gene. The CDR3 totals 14 residues. V dropped 4 bases and J dropped 6 bases, with 15 bases sitting between them. CDR3 DNA: TGTGCCAGCAGCTCCTACGCGGGAGTGGATGGCTACACCTTC. Translating it yields CASSSYAGVDGYTF. The full variable domain, its missing parts supplied by reference TRBV7-2 and TRBJ1-2, is GAGVSQSPSNKVTEKGKDVELRCDPISGHTALYWYRQSLGQGLEFLIYFQGNSAPDKSGLPSDRFSAERTGGSVSTLTIQRTQQEDSAVYLCASSSYAGVDGYTFGSGTRLTVV.

This clonotype was observed a few times. J is TRBJ2-1 and V is TRBV30; D uncertain. Germline V gene sequence: CDR1 GTSNPN, CDR2 SVGIG (reference sequence). Trimming stripped 2 bases from V and 9 bases from J, with 17 bases between. The CDR3 contains 14 residues. CDR3 sequence: CAWSSVRLLAEQFF. The CDR3 region has the DNA TGTGCCTGGAGTAGTGTGAGGCTCCTCGCTGAGCAGTTCTTC.

This clonotype was found once. The chain couples TRBV7-3 to TRBJ2-1; 14 nucleotides agree with TRBD2. Per germline, CDR1 SGHTA and CDR2 FQGTGA. The V and J ends lost 5 bases and 4 bases, in that order; junction bases with no gene match: 7. The CDR3 covers 17 residues. CDR3 loop: CASSHGLAGGGYNEQFF. The CDR3 DNA is TGTGCCAGCAGCCATGGACTAGCGGGAGGCGGGTACAATGAGCAGTTCTTC.

There are a few counts of this clonotype. The rearrangement joins TRBV27 to TRBJ2-1; 10 bases are a match to TRBD2. The J segment lost 10 bases and the V segment lost 5 bases, leaving 17 bases of the junction unmatched. The V gene's germline CDR1 is MNHEY and CDR2 SMNVEV (reference sequence). CDR3 size: 17 residues. The CDR3: CASSPNPPSGSIWEQFF. The CDR3 region has the DNA TGTGCCAGCAGTCCAAACCCCCCTAGCGGGAGTATTTGGGAGCAGTTCTTC.

The chain carries TRBV7-6 and TRBJ2-7; D not certain. Per the germline V gene, CDR1 is SGHVS and CDR2 is FNYEAQ. The CDR3 is 13 residues long. Trimming removed 1 base at V and 3 bases at J, with 7 bases between. The CDR3 coding sequence is TGTGCCAGCAGCTTAGAACGCCGCTACGAGCAGTACGTC. Amino acids: CASSLERRYEQYV.

The chain carries TRBV6-5 and TRBJ2-1; tentatively, D is TRBD2 (6 bases). The CDR3 consists of 15 residues. Germline V lookup: CDR1 MNHEY, CDR2 SVGAGI. V lost 6 bases and J 9 bases, leaving 21 bases between the germline ends. CDR3 protein: CASRALGSRQGEQFF. The DNA for the CDR3 is TGTGCCAGCAGAGCCCTCGGGAGTCGGCAGGGTGAGCAGTTCTTC.